What follows are 10 T cell receptor beta chains derived from one specimen sequenced in a study of T cell repertoires in cytomegalovirus infection. TCRdb used MiXCR to reprocess the reads, holding one entry per CDR3 protein. The repertoire includes 480,000 or so distinct CDR3 sequences, roughly 10% of them detected once, and about 10% sits in the top ten. Sequencing used PBMCs. These receptors all come from a human donor in good health (CMV status not recorded). Some clones in this sample may be carry-over from other donors' samples.

The chain carries TRBV2 and TRBJ2-3, with D perhaps being TRBD1 or TRBD2 (6 bases each). Looked up from germline, CDR1 is SNHLY and CDR2 is FYNNEI. The CDR3 runs to 14 residues. V lost 10 bases to trimming and J lost 2 bases, with 16 bases between them. The CDR3 here is CATPGWGATDTQYF. CDR3 nucleotide sequence: TGTGCCACTCCAGGCTGGGGGGCCACAGATACGCAGTATTTT. The whole variable domain, remainder taken from reference TRBV2 and TRBJ2-3, is EPEVTQTPSHQVTQMGQEVILRCVPISNHLYFYWYRQILGQKVEFLVSFYNNEISEKSEIFDDQFSVERPDGSNFTLKIRSTKLEDSAMYFCATPGWGATDTQYFGPGTRLTVL.

This clonotype was seen ten or more times. J is TRBJ1-3 and V is TRBV7-2; tentatively, D is TRBD1 (6 bases). The CDR3 contains 14 residues. CDR1 is SGHTA, CDR2 FQGNSA, per germline. Trimming took off 5 bases at V and 2 bases at J, with 10 bases between the two ends. CDR3 sequence (DNA): TGTGCCAGCAGCGTACAGGGTACTGGAAACACCATATATTTT. Translation gives CASSVQGTGNTIYF.

For this clonotype: A single base separates this from a much larger clone, so it may be a read error. Because the CDR3 is missing its conserved closing phenylalanine or tryptophan, this is likely a read error. The chain carries TRBV27 and TRBJ1-2, with 7 nucleotides matching TRBD1. This CDR3 spans 17 amino acids. The ends lost 3 bases at V and 0 bases at J; junction bases unmatched: 10. From germline, CDR1 is MNHEY and CDR2 SMNVEV (reference sequence). The CDR3 spells CASSLRTGTTANYGYTL. For the CDR3, the DNA is TGTGCCAGCAGTTTGAGGACAGGAACGACGGCTAACTATGGCTACACCCTC.

This clonotype was observed at least ten times. The chain employs TRBV7-6 and TRBJ2-3; TRBD1 might be the D (6 bases). Trimming left V 0 bases short and J 2 bases short, with 12 bases between. Germline CDR1 is SGHVS and CDR2 is FNYEAQ. The CDR3 consists of 16 residues. CDR3 region: CASSLAGGPPTDTQYF. The CDR3 DNA follows: TGTGCCAGCAGCTTAGCTGGGGGCCCCCCCACAGATACGCAGTATTTT.

This clonotype was seen at least ten times. The chain uses TRBV15 and TRBJ1-5; possible D gene TRBD1, 5 bases. With 8 bases removed from V and 3 bases from J, the gap between germline ends came to 11 bases. Germline CDR1 reads LNHNV; CDR2 reads YYDKDF (reference sequence). The CDR3 is 13 amino acids. CDR3 loop: CATQTDINQPQHF. CDR3 DNA sequence: TGTGCCACCCAGACAGATATCAATCAGCCCCAGCATTTT.

This clonotype was picked up many times. The chain joins TRBV11-2 to TRBJ2-3, with D perhaps assigned TRBD1 or TRBD2 (5 bases each). Looked up from germline, CDR1 is SGHAT and CDR2 is FQNNGV. This CDR3 has 15 residues. The V gene lost 2 bases and the J gene lost 2 bases, with 11 bases spanning the gap. CDR3 loop: CASSLFGTDTDTQYF. The DNA for the CDR3 is TGTGCCAGCAGCTTATTCGGGACGGACACAGATACGCAGTATTTT.

This clonotype was seen ten or more times. V is TRBV7-9 and J is TRBJ2-1; D gene unclear. Germline lookup yields CDR1 SEHNR and CDR2 FQNEAQ (reference sequence). This CDR3 is built from 12 residues. V lost 6 bases to trimming and J lost 5 bases, with 8 bases between them. The CDR3 bases are TGTGCCAGCAGGCCAACCCACAATGAGCAGTTCTTC. Amino acids: CASRPTHNEQFF.

The chain is built from TRBV6-2 or TRBV6-3 and TRBJ1-3; a weak D match, TRBD1 (5 bases). This CDR3 has 15 amino acids. The V end lost 2 bases, the J end lost 4 bases, and 12 bases lay between the germline ends. The germline CDR1 and CDR2 sequences are MNHEY and SVGEGT. CDR3 region: CASSYARGRGNTIYF. Here the CDR3 DNA reads TGTGCCAGCAGTTACGCGAGGGGACGAGGAAACACCATATATTTT.

V gene TRBV11-2 combines with J gene TRBJ2-5; unclear D gene. The germline V and J ends were trimmed by 5 bases and 2 bases, with 12 bases remaining between them. Germline-derived CDR1 and CDR2 are SGHAT and FQNNGV. CDR3 size: 14 residues. CDR3 protein: CASSQTSQQETQYF. The CDR3, as DNA: TGTGCCAGCAGCCAGACGTCACAGCAAGAGACCCAGTACTTC.

This clonotype appeared many times. J is TRBJ1-1 and V is TRBV14; D unclear. V was cut by 5 bases and J by 7 bases, with 8 bases left in between. The CDR3 totals 11 residues. The germline gives CDR1 SGHDN, CDR2 FVKESK. This CDR3 reads CASSGLGEAFF. In DNA, the CDR3 is TGTGCCAGCAGCGGTCTCGGTGAAGCTTTCTTT.